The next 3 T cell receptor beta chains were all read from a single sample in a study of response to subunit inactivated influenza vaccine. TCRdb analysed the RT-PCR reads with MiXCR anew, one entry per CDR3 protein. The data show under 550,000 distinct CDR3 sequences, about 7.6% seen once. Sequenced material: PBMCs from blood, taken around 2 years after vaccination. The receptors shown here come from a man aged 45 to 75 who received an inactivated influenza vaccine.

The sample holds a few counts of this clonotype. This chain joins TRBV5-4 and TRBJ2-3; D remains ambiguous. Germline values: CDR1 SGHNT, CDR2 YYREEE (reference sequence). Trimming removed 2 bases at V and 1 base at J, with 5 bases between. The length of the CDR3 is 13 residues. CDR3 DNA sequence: TGTGCCAGCAGCTTTGAGGGCACAGATACGCAGTATTTT. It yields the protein CASSFEGTDTQYF.

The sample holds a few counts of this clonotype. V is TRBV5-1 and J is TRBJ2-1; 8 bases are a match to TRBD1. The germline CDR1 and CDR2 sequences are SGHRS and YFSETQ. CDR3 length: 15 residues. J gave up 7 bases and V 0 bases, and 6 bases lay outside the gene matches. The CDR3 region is CASSLGQGAINEQFF. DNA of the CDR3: TGCGCCAGCAGCTTGGGCCAGGGGGCGATTAATGAGCAGTTCTTC.

The CDR3 sequence is CASTTSIGNTEAFF. CDR3 nucleotide sequence: TGTGCCAGCACTACGTCTATCGGGAACACTGAAGCTTTCTTT. The chain employs TRBV28 and TRBJ1-1; the D is unclear. The V end lost 7 bases, the J end lost 1 base, and 13 bases lay between the germline ends. This CDR3 has 14 residues. Per the germline V gene, CDR1 is MDHEN and CDR2 is SYDVKM.